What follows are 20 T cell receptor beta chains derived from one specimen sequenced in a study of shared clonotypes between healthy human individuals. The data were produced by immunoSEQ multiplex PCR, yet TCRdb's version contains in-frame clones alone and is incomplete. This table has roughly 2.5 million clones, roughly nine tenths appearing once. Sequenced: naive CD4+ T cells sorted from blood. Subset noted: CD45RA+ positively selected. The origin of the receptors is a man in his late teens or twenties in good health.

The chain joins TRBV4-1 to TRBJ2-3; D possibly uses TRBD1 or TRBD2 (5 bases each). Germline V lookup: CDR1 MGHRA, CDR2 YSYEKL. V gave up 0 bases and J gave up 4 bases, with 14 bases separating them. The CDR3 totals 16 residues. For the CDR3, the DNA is TGCGCCAGCAGCCAAGAAGGGGCGGGCTGGGCAGATACGCAGTATTTT. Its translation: CASSQEGAGWADTQYF.

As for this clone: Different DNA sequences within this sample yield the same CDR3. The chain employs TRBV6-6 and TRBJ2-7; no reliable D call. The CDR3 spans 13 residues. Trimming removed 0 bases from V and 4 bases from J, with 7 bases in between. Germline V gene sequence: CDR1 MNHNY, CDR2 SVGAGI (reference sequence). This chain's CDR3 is CASSYSSFYEQYF. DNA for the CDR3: TGTGCCAGCAGTTACTCGTCATTTTACGAGCAGTACTTC.

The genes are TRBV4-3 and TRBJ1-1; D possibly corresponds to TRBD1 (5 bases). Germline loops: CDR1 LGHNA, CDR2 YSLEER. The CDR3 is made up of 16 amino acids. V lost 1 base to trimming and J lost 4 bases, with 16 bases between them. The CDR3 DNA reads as TGCGCCAGCAGCCAAGTAAATATGGGGGGTGGCACTGAAGCTTTCTTT. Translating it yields CASSQVNMGGGTEAFF.

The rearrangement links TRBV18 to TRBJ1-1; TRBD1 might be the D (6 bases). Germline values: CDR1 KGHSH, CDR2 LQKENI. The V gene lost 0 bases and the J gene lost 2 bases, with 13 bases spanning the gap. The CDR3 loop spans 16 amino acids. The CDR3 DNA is TGTGCCAGCTCACCACCTCTACAGGGACGAAACACTGAAGCTTTCTTT. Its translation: CASSPPLQGRNTEAFF.

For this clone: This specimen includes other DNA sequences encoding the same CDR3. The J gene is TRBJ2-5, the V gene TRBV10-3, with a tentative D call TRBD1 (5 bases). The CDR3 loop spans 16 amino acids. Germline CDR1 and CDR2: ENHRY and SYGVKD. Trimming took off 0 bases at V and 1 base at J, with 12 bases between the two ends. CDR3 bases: TGTGCCATCAGTGAGTCAATGGGGCGCCTCCAAGAGACCCAGTACTTC. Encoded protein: CAISESMGRLQETQYF.

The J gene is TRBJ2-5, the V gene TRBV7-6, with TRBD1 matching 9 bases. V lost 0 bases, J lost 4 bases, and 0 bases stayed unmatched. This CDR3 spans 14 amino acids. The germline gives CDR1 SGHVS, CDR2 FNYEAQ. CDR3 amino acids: CASSLAQGAETQYF. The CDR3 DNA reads TGTGCCAGCAGCTTAGCACAGGGGGCAGAGACCCAGTACTTC.

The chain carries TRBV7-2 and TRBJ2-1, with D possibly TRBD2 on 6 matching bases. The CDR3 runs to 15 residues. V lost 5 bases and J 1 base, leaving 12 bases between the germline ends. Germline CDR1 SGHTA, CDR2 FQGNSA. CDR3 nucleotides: TGTGCCAGCAGCCCCCGGGACTTTTCCTACAATGAGCAGTTCTTC. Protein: CASSPRDFSYNEQFF. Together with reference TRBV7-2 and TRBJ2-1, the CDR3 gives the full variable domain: GAGVSQSPSNKVTEKGKDVELRCDPISGHTALYWYRQSLGQGLEFLIYFQGNSAPDKSGLPSDRFSAERTGGSVSTLTIQRTQQEDSAVYLCASSPRDFSYNEQFFGPGTRLTVL.

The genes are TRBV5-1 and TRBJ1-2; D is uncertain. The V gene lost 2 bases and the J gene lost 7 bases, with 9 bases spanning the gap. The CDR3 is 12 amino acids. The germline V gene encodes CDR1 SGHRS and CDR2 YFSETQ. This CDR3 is CASSFGPPGYTF. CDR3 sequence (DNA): TGCGCCAGCAGCTTCGGGCCCCCTGGCTACACCTTC.

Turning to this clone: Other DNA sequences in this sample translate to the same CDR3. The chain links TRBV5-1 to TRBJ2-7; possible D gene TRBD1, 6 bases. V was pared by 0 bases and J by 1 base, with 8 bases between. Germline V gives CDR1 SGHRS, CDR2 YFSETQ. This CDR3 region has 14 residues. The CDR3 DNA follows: TGCGCCAGCAGCTTGGGACAGGTATCCTACGAGCAGTACTTC. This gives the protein CASSLGQVSYEQYF.

The CDR3 protein is CASSESEALNTEAFF. CDR3 nucleotides: TGTGCCAGCAGTGAGTCAGAGGCTTTGAACACTGAAGCTTTCTTT. This chain uses TRBV2 with TRBJ1-1; D uncertain. CDR1 is SNHLY, CDR2 FYNNEI, per germline. Trimming took 3 bases from V and 0 from J, leaving 11 bases between them. CDR3 size: 15 residues.

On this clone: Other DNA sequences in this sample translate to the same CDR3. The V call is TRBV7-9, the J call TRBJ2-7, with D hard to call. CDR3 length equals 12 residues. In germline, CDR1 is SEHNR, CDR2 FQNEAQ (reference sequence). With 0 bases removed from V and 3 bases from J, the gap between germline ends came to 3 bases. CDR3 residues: CASSLADYEQYF. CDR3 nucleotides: TGTGCCAGCAGCTTAGCCGACTACGAGCAGTACTTC.

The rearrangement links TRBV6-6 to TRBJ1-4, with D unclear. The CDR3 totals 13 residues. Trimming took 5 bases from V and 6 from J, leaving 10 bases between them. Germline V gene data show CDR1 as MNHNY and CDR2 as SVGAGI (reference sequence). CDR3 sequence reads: CASSRQTYEKLFF. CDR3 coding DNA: TGTGCCAGCAGTCGGCAGACGTATGAAAAACTGTTTTTT.

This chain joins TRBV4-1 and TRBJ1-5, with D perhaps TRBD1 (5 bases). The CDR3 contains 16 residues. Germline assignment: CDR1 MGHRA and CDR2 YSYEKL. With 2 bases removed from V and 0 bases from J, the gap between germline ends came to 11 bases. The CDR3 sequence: CASSQLQGGSNQPQHF. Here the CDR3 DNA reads TGCGCCAGCAGCCAACTTCAGGGAGGTAGCAATCAGCCCCAGCATTTT.

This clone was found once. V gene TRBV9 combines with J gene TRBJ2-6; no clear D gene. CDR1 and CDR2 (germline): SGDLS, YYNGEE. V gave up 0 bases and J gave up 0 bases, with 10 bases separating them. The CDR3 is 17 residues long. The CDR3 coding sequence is TGTGCCAGCAGCGTAGTGGGCAGGACCTCTGGGGCCAACGTCCTGACTTTC. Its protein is CASSVVGRTSGANVLTF.

As DNA, the CDR3 is TGCGCCAGCAGGAATAGCGGGGCCACCACAGATACGCAGTATTTT. Translating gives CASRNSGATTDTQYF. The chain joins TRBV5-1 to TRBJ2-3, with 8 bases aligning to TRBD2. This CDR3 spans 15 amino acids. V dropped 5 bases and J dropped 2; count of bases not matched to a gene: 7. Germline loops: CDR1 SGHRS, CDR2 YFSETQ.

In nucleotides, the CDR3 is TGTGCCAGCAGCCGGGACCCGTACACCGGGGAGCTGTTTTTT. It yields the protein CASSRDPYTGELFF. The chain uses TRBV6-5 and TRBJ2-2; possibly TRBD1 or TRBD2 for D (5 bases each). This CDR3 is 14 amino acids long. The V end was cut by 6 bases, the J end by 3 bases, with 11 bases between. Germline V lookup: CDR1 MNHEY, CDR2 SVGAGI.

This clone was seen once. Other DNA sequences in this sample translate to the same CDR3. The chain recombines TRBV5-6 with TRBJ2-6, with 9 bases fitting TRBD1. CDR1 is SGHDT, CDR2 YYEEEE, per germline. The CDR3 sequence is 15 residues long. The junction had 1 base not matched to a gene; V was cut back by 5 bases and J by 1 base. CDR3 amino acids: CASRDRGSGANVLTF. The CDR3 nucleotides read TGTGCCAGCAGGGACAGGGGATCTGGGGCCAACGTCCTGACTTTC.

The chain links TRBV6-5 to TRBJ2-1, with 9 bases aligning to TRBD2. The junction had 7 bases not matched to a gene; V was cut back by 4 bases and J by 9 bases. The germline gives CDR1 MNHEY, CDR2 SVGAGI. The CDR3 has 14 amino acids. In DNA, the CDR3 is TGTGCCAGCAGTTGGGGTAGCGGGAGCTCTGAGCAGTTCTTC. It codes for CASSWGSGSSEQFF.

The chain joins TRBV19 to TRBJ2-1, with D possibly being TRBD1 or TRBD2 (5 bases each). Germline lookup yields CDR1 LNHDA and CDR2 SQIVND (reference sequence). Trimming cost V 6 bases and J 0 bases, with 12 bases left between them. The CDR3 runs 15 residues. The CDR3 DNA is TGTGCCAGTAGGGGGGATACTAACTCCTACAATGAGCAGTTCTTC. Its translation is CASRGDTNSYNEQFF.

As DNA, the CDR3 is TGTGCCAGCAGCGCATTCGGAGGAAATCAGCCCCAGCATTTT. This codes for CASSAFGGNQPQHF. The chain employs TRBV14 and TRBJ1-5, with D uncertain. Per germline, CDR1 SGHDN and CDR2 FVKESK. This CDR3 is built from 14 residues. Trimming cost V 5 bases and J 4 bases, with 12 bases left between them.